This T cell receptor (beta chain) emerged from a study of T-cell memory formation after mild COVID-19. Whole-study findings and limits: Cross-reactive memory seemingly joined, as some responding clones were found in pre-infection memory.

The 5'RACE method, run with constant-segment primers, produced TCR alpha and TCR beta cDNA libraries (carrying sample barcodes and UMIs). Using its own MiXCR run on the 5' RACE reads, TCRdb lists one record per CDR3 protein. This table holds about 180,000 distinct CDR3 sequences, under 20% found once. The CDR3 totals 16 residues. Germline V CDR1 and CDR2: SGHRS, YFSETQ. V was clipped by 5 bases and J by 1 base, with 17 bases between them. This clonotype has just a few counts. No antigen is known for it. This receptor was taken from a man aged 18-30 years who had mild COVID-19 (a few samples of this study predate the infection). Cell type and time point are not known. The chain uses TRBV5-1 and TRBJ2-3; D possibly corresponds to TRBD1 (5 bases). Material for sequencing was PBMCs or a T cell subset sorted from them (not recorded which). The CDR3: CASRGLGASRTDTQYF. The CDR3 nucleotides read TGCGCCAGCAGAGGTCTAGGGGCCTCCCGCACAGATACGCAGTATTTT.